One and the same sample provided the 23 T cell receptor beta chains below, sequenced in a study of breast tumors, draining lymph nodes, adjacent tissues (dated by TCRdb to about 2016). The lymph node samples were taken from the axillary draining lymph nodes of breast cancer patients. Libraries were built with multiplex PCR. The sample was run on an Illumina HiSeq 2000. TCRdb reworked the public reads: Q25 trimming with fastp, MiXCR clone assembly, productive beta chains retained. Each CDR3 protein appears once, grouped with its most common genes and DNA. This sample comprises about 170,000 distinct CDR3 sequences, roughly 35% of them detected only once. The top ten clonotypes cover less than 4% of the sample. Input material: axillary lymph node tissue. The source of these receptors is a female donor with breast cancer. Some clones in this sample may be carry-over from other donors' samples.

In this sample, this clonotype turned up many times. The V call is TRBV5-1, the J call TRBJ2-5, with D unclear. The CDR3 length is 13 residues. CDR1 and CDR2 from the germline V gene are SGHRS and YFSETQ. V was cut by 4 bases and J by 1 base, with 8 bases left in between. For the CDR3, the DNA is TGCGCCAGCAGCCCTAGAACCCAAGAGACCCAGTACTTC. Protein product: CASSPRTQETQYF.

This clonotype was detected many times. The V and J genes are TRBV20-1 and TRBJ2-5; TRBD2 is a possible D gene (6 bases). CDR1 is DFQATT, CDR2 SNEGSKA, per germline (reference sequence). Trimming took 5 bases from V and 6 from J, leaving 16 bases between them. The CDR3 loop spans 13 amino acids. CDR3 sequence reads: CSAHDGGKKTQYF. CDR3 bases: TGCAGTGCTCACGACGGGGGAAAAAAGACCCAGTACTTC.

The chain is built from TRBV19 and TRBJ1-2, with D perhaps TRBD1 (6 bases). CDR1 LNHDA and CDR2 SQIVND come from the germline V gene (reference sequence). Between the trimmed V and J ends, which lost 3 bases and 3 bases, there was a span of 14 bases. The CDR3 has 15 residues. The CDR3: CASSMYRAVDYGYTF. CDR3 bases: TGTGCCAGTAGTATGTACAGGGCGGTGGACTATGGCTACACCTTC.

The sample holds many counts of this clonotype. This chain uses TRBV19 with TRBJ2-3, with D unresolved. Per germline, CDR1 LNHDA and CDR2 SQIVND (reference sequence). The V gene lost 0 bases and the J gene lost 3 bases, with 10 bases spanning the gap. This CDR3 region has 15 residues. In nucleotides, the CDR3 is TGTGCCAGTAGTATAGACGGTTCGCGGACAGATACGCAGTATTTT. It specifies CASSIDGSRTDTQYF.

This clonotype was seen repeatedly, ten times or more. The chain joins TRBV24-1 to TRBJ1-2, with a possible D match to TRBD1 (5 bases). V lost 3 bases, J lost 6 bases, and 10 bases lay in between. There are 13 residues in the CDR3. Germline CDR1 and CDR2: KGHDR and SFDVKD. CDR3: CATSDAGRDGYTF. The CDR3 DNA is TGTGCCACCAGTGATGCGGGACGAGATGGCTACACCTTC.

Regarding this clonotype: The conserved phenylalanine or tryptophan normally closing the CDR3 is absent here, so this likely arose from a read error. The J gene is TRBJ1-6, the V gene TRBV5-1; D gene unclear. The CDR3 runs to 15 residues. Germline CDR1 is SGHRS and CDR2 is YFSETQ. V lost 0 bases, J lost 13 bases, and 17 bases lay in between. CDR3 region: CASSLVGTSLSPLHL. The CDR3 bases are TGCGCCAGCAGCTTGGTTGGTACAAGCCTCTCCCCCCTCCACCTT.

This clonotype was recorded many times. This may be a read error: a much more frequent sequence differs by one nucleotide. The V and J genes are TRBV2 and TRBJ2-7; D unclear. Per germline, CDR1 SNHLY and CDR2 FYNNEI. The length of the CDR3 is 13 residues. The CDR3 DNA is TGTGCCGGCAGGCCCAGCGCGACCTACGAGCAGTACTTC. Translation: CAGRPSATYEQYF.

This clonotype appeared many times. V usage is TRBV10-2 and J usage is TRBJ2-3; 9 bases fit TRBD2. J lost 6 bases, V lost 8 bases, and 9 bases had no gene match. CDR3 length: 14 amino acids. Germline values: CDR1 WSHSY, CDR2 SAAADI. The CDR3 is CASRPAGGFDTQYF. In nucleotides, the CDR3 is TGCGCCAGCCGACCGGCGGGAGGGTTCGATACGCAGTATTTT.

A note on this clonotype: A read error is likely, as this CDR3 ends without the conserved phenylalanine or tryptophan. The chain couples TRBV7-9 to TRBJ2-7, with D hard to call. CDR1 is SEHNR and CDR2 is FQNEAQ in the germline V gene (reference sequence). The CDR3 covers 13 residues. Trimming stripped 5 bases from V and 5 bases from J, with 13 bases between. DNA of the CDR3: TGTGCCAGCAGCCCTCGGGCTTCCGACGAGCAGTACTTA. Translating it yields CASSPRASDEQYL.

CDR3 nucleotides: TGTGCCTGGTTAACGGCTAGCACAGATACGCAGTATTTT. Translated: CAWLTASTDTQYF. This sequence joins TRBV30 and TRBJ2-3; D remains unclear. The CDR3 sequence is 13 residues long. Germline values: CDR1 GTSNPN, CDR2 SVGIG (reference sequence). Trimming stripped 5 bases from V and 0 bases from J, with 9 bases between.

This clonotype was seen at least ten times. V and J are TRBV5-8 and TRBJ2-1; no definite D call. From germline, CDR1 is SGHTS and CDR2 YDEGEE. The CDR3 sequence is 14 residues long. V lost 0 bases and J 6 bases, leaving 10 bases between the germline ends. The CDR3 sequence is CASSLEMRVNEQFF. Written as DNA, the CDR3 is TGTGCCAGCAGCTTGGAAATGCGAGTCAATGAGCAGTTCTTC.

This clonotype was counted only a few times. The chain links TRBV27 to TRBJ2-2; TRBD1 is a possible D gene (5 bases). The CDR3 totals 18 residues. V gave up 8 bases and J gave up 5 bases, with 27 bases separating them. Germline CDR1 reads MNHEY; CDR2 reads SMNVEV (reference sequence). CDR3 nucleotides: TGTGCCAGCTCCCTAAAGGGGTGGAAGGGGCTGAGTACCGGGGAGCTGTTTTTT. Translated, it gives CASSLKGWKGLSTGELFF.

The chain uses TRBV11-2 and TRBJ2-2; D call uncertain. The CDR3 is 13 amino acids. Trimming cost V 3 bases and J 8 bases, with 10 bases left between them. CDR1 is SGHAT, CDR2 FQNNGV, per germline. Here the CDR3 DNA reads TGTGCCAGCAGCTTCATTGAGGCAGGGGAGCTGTTTTTT. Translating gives CASSFIEAGELFF.

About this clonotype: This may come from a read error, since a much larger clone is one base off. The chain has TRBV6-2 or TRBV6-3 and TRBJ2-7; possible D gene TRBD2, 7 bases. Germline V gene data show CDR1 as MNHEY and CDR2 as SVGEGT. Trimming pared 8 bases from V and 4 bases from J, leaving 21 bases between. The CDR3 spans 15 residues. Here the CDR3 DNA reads TGTGCCAGCCATCGGCGCGGGGGCCGGATTTACGAGCAGTACTTC. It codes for CASHRRGGRIYEQYF.

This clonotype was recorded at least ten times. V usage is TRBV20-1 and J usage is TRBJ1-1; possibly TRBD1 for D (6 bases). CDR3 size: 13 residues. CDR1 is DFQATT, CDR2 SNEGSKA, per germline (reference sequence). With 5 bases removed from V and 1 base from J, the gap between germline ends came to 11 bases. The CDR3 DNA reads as TGCAGTGCTGTCGACAGGCCGAACACTGAAGCTTTCTTT. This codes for CSAVDRPNTEAFF.

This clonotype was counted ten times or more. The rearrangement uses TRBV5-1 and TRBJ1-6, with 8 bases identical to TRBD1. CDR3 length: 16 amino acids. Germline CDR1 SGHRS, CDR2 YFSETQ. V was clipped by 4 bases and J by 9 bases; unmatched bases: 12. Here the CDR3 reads CASSPSGQGFGSPLHF. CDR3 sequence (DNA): TGCGCCAGCAGCCCGAGCGGACAGGGCTTTGGTTCACCCCTCCACTTT. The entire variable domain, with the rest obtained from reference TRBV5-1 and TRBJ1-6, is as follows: KAGVTQTPRYLIKTRGQQVTLSCSPISGHRSVSWYQQTPGQGLQFLFEYFSETQRNKGNFPGRFSGRQFSNSRSEMNVSTLELGDSALYLCASSPSGQGFGSPLHFGNGTRLTVT.

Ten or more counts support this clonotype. CDR3 protein: CASQAGGYNEQFF. The DNA of the CDR3 is TGTGCCTCCCAGGCGGGAGGGTACAATGAGCAGTTCTTC. The chain combines TRBV2 with TRBJ2-1, with 9 nucleotides matching TRBD2. The CDR3 is made up of 13 amino acids. CDR1 and CDR2 from the germline V gene are SNHLY and FYNNEI. J was trimmed by 4 bases and V by 11 bases; bases with no gene match: 6.

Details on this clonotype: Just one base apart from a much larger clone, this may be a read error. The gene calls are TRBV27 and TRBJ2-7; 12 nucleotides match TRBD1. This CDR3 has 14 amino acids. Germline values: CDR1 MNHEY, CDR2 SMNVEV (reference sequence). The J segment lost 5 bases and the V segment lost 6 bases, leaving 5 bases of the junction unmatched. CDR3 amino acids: CASRGGQGAHEQYF. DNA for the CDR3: TGTGCCAGCAGGGGGGGACAGGGGGCCCACGAGCAGTACTTC.

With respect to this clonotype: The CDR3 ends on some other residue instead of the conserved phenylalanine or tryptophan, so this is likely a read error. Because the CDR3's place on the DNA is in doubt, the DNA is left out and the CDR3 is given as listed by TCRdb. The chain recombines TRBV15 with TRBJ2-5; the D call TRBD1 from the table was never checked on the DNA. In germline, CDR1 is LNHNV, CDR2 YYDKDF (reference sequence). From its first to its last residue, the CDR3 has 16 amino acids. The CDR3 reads CATSIGDRGYGYTFGS.

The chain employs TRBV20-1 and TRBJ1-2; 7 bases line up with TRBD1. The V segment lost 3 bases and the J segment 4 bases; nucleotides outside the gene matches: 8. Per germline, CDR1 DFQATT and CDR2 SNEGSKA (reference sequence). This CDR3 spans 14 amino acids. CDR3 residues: CSASYTRDSYGYTF. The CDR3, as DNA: TGCAGTGCTAGTTACACCCGGGACAGCTATGGCTACACCTTC.

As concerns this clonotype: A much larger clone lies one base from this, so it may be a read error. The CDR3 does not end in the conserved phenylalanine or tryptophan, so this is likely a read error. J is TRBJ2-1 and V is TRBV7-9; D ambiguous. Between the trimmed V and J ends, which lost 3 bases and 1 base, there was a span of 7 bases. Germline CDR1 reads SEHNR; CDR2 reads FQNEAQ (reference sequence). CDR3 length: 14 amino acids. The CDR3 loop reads CASSLGNSYNEQFL. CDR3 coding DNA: TGTGCCAGCAGCTTGGGGAATTCCTACAATGAGCAGTTCCTC.

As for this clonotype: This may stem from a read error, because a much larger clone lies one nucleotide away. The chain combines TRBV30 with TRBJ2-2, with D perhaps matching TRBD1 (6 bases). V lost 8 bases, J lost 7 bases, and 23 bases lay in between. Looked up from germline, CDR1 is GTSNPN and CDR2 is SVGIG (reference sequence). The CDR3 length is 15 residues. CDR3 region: CAGVGTRAFLGELFF. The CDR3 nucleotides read TGTGCCGGGGTGGGGACAAGGGCCTTCCTCGGGGAGCTGTTTTTT.

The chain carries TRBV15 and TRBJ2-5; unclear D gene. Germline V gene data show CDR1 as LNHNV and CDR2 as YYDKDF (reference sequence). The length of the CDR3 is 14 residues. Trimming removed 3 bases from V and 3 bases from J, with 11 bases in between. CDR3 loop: CATSSLFRKETQYF. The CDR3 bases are TGTGCCACCAGCAGCTTGTTTCGTAAAGAGACCCAGTACTTC.